This T cell receptor beta chain was observed in a study of PD-L1 blockade in urothelial cancer. On the study more broadly: At some point between 2013 and 2015 therapy began: atezolizumab 1,200 mg intravenously every 3 weeks. Blood analysis occurred 3 weeks (second dose) and 6 weeks after treatment start.

This sample's time point: peripheral blood 6 weeks after treatment start. Each patient supplied 1 to 8 pretreatment and on-treatment samples. Notes on this clone: Its specificity is unknown.

Sequencing used immunoSEQ multiplex PCR; TCRdb keeps in-frame clones, though not all of them. This table has around 62,000 clones, about 90% appearing once. In germline, CDR1 is GTSNPN, CDR2 SVGIG (reference sequence). The CDR3 has 14 residues. The V gene lost 4 bases and the J gene lost 2 bases, with 15 bases spanning the gap. Study outcomes and limitations: Improved survival was predicted by pretreatment blood TCR clonality below the median.

The specimen comprised PBMCs, sampled around atezolizumab (anti-PD-L1) treatment. The sequence derives from a man in his sixties with urothelial cancer. The V and J genes are TRBV30 and TRBJ2-7; TRBD2 might be the D (6 bases). The CDR3 DNA reads TGTGCCTGGATAGTAGCGGCGGCAGCCTACGAGCAGTACTTC. It is translated as CAWIVAAAAYEQYF.